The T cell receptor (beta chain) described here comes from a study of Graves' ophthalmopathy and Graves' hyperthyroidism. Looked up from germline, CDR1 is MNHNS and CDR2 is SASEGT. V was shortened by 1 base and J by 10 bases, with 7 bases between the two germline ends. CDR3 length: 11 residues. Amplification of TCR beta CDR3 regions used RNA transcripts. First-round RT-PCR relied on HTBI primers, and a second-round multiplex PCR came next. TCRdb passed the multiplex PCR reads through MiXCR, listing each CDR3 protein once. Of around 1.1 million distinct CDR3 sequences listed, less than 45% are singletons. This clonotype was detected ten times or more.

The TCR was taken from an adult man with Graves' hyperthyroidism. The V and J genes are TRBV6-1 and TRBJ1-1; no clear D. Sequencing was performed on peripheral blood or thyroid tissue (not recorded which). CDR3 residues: CASSEGLVAFF. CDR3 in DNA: TGTGCCAGCAGTGAAGGGTTGGTAGCTTTCTTT.